This T cell receptor (beta chain) was found in a study of control samples from healthy donors and cancer patients. Sequenced by immunoSEQ multiplex PCR; TCRdb stores in-frame clones only, minus some. Of about 250,000 clones in the sample, around 79% were seen once. Germline V gene lookup returns CDR1 SGHNT and CDR2 YYREEE (reference sequence). The CDR3 extends over 13 amino acids. V was shortened by 6 bases and J by 6 bases, with 10 bases between the two germline ends. The source of this sequence is a woman aged 55-69 years with lung cancer. Source material: PBMCs. This chain uses TRBV5-4 with TRBJ1-6; D is unclear. The CDR3 is CASNPGPNSPLHF. CDR3 DNA sequence: TGTGCCAGCAATCCAGGCCCTAATTCACCCCTCCACTTT.